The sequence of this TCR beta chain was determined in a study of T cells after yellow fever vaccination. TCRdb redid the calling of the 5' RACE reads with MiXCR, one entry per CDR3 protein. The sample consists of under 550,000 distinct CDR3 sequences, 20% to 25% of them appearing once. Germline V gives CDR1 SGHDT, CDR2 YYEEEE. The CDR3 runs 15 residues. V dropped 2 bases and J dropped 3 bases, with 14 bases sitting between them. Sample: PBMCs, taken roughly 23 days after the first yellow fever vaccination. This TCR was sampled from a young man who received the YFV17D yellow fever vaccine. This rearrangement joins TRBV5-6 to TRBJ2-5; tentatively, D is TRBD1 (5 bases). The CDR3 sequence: CASSFLGKTEETQYF. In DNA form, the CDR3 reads TGTGCCAGCAGCTTCCTAGGGAAGACAGAAGAGACCCAGTACTTC.